A selection of T cell receptor beta chains follows, all from one sample in a study of CD8+ T cells in alopecia areata. Data came from immunoSEQ multiplex PCR; TCRdb stores just in-frame clones and leaves some out. The top ten hold roughly 3.2% of the sample, which has roughly 120,000 clones, 35% to 40% seen once. Sequenced material: CD4+ T cells sorted from blood. Receptor source: a human donor with alopecia areata. CDR3s include the opening cysteine and the closing phenylalanine or tryptophan. D genes are given only for firm matches. Expanded clones are given a class, and other clones once, few, many or no size at all.

TRBV14	.	.	TRBJ2-7	CASSPRSGSYEQYF	TGTGCCAGCAGCCCAAGGAGCGGGTCCTACGAGCAGTACTTC
TRBV5-4	TRBD2	.	TRBJ2-3	CASSPQEWGGTDTQYF	TGTGCCAGCAGCCCACAGGAGTGGGGGGGAACAGATACGCAGTATTTT
TRBV4-1	.	.	TRBJ2-4	CASSQALPMSIQYF	TGCGCCAGCAGCCAAGCTCTGCCCATGAGCATTCAGTACTTC
TRBV29-1	.	few	TRBJ2-5	CSAGEETQYF	TGCAGCGCCGGGGAAGAGACCCAGTACTTC
TRBV29-1	TRBD2	few	TRBJ2-3	CSVEYLAGGTDTQYF	TGCAGCGTTGAATACTTAGCGGGGGGCACAGATACGCAGTATTTT
TRBV30	.	.	TRBJ2-5	CAWGPTGETQYF	TGTGCCTGGGGTCCAACCGGAGAGACCCAGTACTTC
TRBV11-2	.	few	TRBJ2-6	CASSRTGANVLTF	TGTGCCAGCAGCCGCACTGGGGCCAACGTCCTGACTTTC
TRBV2	TRBD1	.	TRBJ1-2	CASSEAGQTYGYTF	TGTGCCAGCAGTGAAGCGGGACAGACGTATGGCTACACCTTC
TRBV29-1	TRBD2	.	TRBJ2-4	CSVRNREEGNIQYF	TGCAGCGTCCGTAACCGGGAGGAGGGAAACATTCAGTACTTC
TRBV5-1	.	.	TRBJ2-7	CASSLAGYPTQQYF	TGCGCCAGCAGCTTGGCCGGTTACCCTACGCAGCAGTACTTC
TRBV4-3	.	.	TRBJ2-5	CASSLNSEVQETQYF	TGCGCCAGCAGTCTTAATTCGGAGGTGCAAGAGACCCAGTACTTC
TRBV30	.	.	TRBJ2-5	CAWSGGGGETQYF	TGTGCCTGGAGTGGAGGGGGTGGAGAGACCCAGTACTTC
TRBV28	.	.	TRBJ1-2	CASSGRAYGYTF	TGTGCCAGCTCGGGCAGGGCATATGGCTACACCTTC
TRBV29-1	TRBD2	.	TRBJ2-1	CSVSRGGLFNEQFF	TGCAGCGTTTCGCGGGGGGGCTTATTTAATGAGCAGTTCTTC
TRBV18	TRBD1	.	TRBJ1-5	CASSPDRGPNQPQHF	TGTGCCAGCTCACCCGACAGGGGGCCCAATCAGCCCCAGCATTTT
TRBV9	.	.	TRBJ1-1	CASSGQMNTEAFF	TGTGCCAGCAGCGGACAGATGAACACTGAAGCTTTCTTT
TRBV29-1	.	.	TRBJ2-7	CSVEFRSEKGYEQYF	TGCAGCGTTGAATTTCGCTCAGAAAAAGGGTACGAGCAGTACTTC
TRBV18	.	.	TRBJ2-7	CASSPPAGGISGEQYF	TGTGCCAGCTCACCACCAGCCGGAGGAATCTCGGGCGAGCAGTACTTC
TRBV19	TRBD2	.	TRBJ2-5	CASSRSGSWKTQYF	TGTGCCAGTAGTCGAAGCGGGAGCTGGAAGACCCAGTACTTC
TRBV5-8	.	few	TRBJ2-2	CASSLGPQRTGELFF	TGTGCCAGCAGCTTGGGACCCCAGCGCACCGGGGAGCTGTTTTTT
TRBV5-1	.	.	TRBJ1-1	CASSLGTPKNTEAFF	TGCGCCAGCAGCTTGGGTACACCTAAGAACACTGAAGCTTTCTTT
TRBV25-1	.	.	TRBJ1-2	CASSGWTAPNYGYTF	TGTGCCAGCAGTGGATGGACAGCGCCTAACTATGGCTACACCTTC
TRBV27	.	.	TRBJ1-2	CASSFLPLGGYTF	TGTGCCAGCAGTTTCTTACCCCTTGGGGGCTACACCTTC
TRBV7-2	.	.	TRBJ2-7	CASSYRGSGTYEQYF	TGTGCCAGCAGCTATCGGGGGTCGGGAACCTACGAGCAGTACTTC
TRBV29-1	TRBD1	.	TRBJ2-3	CSVSTGSGTDTQYF	TGCAGCGTTTCGACAGGGAGTGGCACAGATACGCAGTATTTT
TRBV5-1	.	.	TRBJ2-2	CASSIGAGNTGELFF	TGCGCCAGCAGCATTGGAGCCGGCAACACCGGGGAGCTGTTTTTT
TRBV6-6	.	few	TRBJ1-6	CASSPGRNSPLHF	TGTGCCAGCAGCCCCGGCCGGAATTCACCCCTCCACTTT
TRBV6-5	.	once	TRBJ2-7	CASQGFGRQYF	TGTGCCAGCCAGGGTTTTGGCCGGCAGTACTTC
TRBV29-1	.	few	TRBJ1-2	CSVPGRTNYGYTF	TGCAGCGTTCCCGGGAGGACTAACTATGGCTACACCTTC
TRBV5-4	TRBD1	.	TRBJ1-1	CASSLIQGAATEAFF	TGTGCCAGCAGCTTGATTCAGGGGGCGGCCACTGAAGCTTTCTTT
TRBV29-1	.	.	TRBJ2-7	CSVEFSYEQYF	TGCAGCGTTGAATTCTCCTACGAGCAGTACTTC
TRBV7-6	.	.	TRBJ2-1	CASSLDRVDEQFF	TGTGCCAGCAGCTTAGACCGGGTCGATGAGCAGTTCTTC
TRBV20-1	.	once	TRBJ2-1	CSLRPRAEQFF	TGCAGTCTCCGGCCGCGAGCAGAGCAGTTCTTC
TRBV2	.	once	TRBJ2-1	CASTSRPWEQFF	TGTGCCAGCACTTCCAGACCTTGGGAGCAGTTCTTC
TRBV2	.	.	TRBJ1-5	CASSRQVQDQPQHF	TGTGCCAGCAGTAGACAGGTTCAGGATCAGCCCCAGCATTTT
TRBV30	.	.	TRBJ1-3	CAWTGAGNTIYF	TGTGCCTGGACAGGAGCTGGAAACACCATATATTTT
TRBV29-1	.	.	TRBJ1-2	CSVENRVDYGYTF	TGCAGCGTCGAAAACAGGGTAGACTATGGCTACACCTTC